The present T cell receptor (beta chain) was sequenced within a study of blood T cell repertoires in COVID-19. Study context: The study drew acute and convalescent COVID-19 samples from the United States, Italy and Spain. Sources were T cells, B-cell-depleted T cells, or PBMCs; the material itself was cDNA or gDNA.

Per the original methods: Amplification of reference gene primers was used by the study to estimate nucleated cell counts. TCRdb keeps only in-frame clones here, not all; method: immunoSEQ multiplex PCR. D and trimming come from the DNA, and the V and J calls and clone size come from that table. Of about 65,000 clones listed, about 82% are singletons. Germline V CDR1 and CDR2: MDHEN, SYDVKM. V was clipped by 7 bases and J by 4 bases; unmatched bases: 14. The CDR3 length is 17 residues. Input material: peripheral blood. This chain connects TRBV28 to TRBJ2-1; 9 bases are shared with TRBD2. This clonotype was obtained from a human donor in a cohort sampled during active COVID-19. As DNA, the CDR3 is TGTGCCAGCACGCCCCTGGCGCTAGCGGGGATTTACAATGAGCAGTTCTTC. It is translated as CASTPLALAGIYNEQFF. The full variable domain, rest sourced from reference TRBV28 and TRBJ2-1, is DVKVTQSSRYLVKRTGEKVFLECVQDMDHENMFWYRQDPGLGLRLIYFSYDVKMKEKGDIPEGYSVSREKKERFSLILESASTNQTSMYLCASTPLALAGIYNEQFFGPGTRLTVL.